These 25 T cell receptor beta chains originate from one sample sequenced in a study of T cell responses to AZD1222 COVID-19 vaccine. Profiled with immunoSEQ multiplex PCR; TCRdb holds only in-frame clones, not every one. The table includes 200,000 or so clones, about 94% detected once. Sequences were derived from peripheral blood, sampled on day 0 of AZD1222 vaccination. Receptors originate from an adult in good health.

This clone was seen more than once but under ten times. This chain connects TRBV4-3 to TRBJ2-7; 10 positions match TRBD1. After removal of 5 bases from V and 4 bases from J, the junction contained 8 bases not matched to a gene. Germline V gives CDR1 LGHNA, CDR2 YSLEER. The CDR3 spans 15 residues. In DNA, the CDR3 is TGCGCCAGCAGCTTTTCCGGGACAGGGGAATACGAGCAGTACTTC. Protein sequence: CASSFSGTGEYEQYF.

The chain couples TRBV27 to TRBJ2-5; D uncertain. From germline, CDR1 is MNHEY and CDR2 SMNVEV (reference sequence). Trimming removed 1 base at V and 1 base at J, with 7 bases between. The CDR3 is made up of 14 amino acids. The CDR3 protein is CASSLYGSQETQYF. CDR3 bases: TGTGCCAGCAGTTTATACGGCAGCCAAGAGACCCAGTACTTC.

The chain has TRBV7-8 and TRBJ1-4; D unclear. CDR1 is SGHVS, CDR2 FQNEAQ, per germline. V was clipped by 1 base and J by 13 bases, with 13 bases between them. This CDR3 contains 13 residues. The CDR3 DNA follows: TGTGCCAGCAGCTTAGACGGAATCAGGCCACTGTTTTTT. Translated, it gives CASSLDGIRPLFF.

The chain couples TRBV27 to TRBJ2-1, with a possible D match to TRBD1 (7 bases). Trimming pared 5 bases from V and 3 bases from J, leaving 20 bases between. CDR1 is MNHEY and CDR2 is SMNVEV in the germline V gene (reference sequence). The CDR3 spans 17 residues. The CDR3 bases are TGTGCCAGCAGTCCAGGGGGGCGGGGCTACTTCTACAATGAGCAGTTCTTC. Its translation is CASSPGGRGYFYNEQFF.

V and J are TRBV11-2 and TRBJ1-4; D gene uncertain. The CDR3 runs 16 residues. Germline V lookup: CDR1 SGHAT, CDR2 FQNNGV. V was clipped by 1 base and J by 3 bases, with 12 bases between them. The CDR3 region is CASSLGWVSPNEKLFF. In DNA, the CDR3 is TGTGCCAGCAGCTTAGGCTGGGTTTCTCCTAATGAAAAACTGTTTTTT.

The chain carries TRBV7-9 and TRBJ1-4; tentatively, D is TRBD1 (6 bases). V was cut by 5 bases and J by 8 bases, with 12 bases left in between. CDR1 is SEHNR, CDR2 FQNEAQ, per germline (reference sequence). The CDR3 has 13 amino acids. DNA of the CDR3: TGTGCCAGCAGCGGCAGGGGCAGGGAAAAACTGTTTTTT. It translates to CASSGRGREKLFF.

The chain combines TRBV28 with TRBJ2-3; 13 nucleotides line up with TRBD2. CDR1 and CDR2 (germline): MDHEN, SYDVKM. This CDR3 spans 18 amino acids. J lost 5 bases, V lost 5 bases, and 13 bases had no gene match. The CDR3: CASSGAGLAGVFGDTQYF. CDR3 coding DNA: TGTGCCAGCAGTGGAGCCGGACTAGCGGGAGTGTTTGGAGATACGCAGTATTTT.

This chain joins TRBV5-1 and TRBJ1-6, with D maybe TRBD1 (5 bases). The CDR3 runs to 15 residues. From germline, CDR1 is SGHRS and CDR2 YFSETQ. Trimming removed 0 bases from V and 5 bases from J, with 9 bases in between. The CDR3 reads CASSLVGGDNSPLHF. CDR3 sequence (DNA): TGCGCCAGCAGCTTGGTCGGGGGGGATAATTCACCCCTCCACTTT.

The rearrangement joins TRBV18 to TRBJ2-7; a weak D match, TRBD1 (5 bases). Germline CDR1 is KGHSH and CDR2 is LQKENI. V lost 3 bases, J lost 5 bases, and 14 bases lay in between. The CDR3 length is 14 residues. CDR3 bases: TGTGCCAGCTCACCGAGGCAGGGTGGGGACGAGCAGTACTTC. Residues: CASSPRQGGDEQYF.

In DNA form, the CDR3 reads TGTGCCTGGAGTCCCAAGGGTATCACTAATGAAAAACTGTTTTTT. This encodes CAWSPKGITNEKLFF. V usage is TRBV30 and J usage is TRBJ1-4; D ambiguous. Trimming stripped 2 bases from V and 2 bases from J, with 12 bases between. Germline V lookup: CDR1 GTSNPN, CDR2 SVGIG (reference sequence). The CDR3 is made up of 15 amino acids. Based on the CDR3 plus reference TRBV30 and TRBJ1-4, the full variable domain is SQTIHQWPATLVQPVGSPLSLECTVEGTSNPNLYWYRQAAGRGLQLLFYSVGIGQISSEVPQNLSASRPQDRQFILSSKKLLLSDSGFYLCAWSPKGITNEKLFFGSGTQLSVL.

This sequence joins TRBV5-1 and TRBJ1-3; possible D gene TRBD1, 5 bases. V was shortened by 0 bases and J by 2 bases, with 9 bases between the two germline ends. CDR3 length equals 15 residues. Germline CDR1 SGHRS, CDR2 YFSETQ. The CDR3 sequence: CASSLDAGPGNTIYF. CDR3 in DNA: TGCGCCAGCAGCTTGGATGCGGGGCCTGGAAACACCATATATTTT.

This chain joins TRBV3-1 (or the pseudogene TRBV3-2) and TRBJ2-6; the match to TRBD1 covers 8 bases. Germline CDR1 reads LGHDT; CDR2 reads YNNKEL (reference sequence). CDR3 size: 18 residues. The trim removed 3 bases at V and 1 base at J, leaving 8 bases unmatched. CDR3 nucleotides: TGTGCCAGCAGCCAGCCGGGACAGGTTATGTCTGGGGCCAACGTCCTGACTTTC. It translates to CASSQPGQVMSGANVLTF.

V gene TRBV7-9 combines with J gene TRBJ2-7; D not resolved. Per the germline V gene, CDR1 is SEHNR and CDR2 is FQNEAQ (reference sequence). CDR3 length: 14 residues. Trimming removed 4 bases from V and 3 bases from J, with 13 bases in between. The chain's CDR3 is CASSSILGFYEQYF. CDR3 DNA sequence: TGTGCCAGCAGCTCGATCCTTGGCTTCTACGAGCAGTACTTC.

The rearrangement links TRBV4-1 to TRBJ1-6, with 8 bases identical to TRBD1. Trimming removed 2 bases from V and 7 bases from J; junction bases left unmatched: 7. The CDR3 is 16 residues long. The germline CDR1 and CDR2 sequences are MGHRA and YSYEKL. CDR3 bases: TGCGCCAGCAGCCAACAGACAGGGGCTGACAATTCACCCCTCCACTTT. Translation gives CASSQQTGADNSPLHF.

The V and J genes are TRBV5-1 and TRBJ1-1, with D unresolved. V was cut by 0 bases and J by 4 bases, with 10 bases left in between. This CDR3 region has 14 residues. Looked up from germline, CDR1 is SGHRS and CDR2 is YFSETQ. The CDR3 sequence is CASSLGEVGTEAFF. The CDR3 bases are TGCGCCAGCAGCTTGGGTGAGGTTGGCACTGAAGCTTTCTTT.

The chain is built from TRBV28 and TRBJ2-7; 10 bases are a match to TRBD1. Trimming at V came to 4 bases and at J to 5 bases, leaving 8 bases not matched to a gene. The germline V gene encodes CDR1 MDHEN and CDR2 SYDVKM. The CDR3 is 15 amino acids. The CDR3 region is CASSSRQGAVNEQYF. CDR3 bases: TGTGCCAGCAGTTCACGACAGGGGGCGGTAAACGAGCAGTACTTC.

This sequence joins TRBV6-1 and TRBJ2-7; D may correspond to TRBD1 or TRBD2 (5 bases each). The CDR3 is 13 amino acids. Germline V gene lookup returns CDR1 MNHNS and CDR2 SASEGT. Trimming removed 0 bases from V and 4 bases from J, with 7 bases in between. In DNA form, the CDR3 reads TGTGCCAGCAGTGAAGCAGAGGGGTACGAGCAGTACTTC. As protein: CASSEAEGYEQYF.

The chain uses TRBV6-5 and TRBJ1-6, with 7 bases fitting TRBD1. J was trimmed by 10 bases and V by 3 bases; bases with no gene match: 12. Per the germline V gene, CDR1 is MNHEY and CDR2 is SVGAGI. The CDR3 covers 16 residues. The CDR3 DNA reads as TGTGCCAGCAGTTATCAACAGGGGATTCTTCTGTCACCCCTCCACTTT. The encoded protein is CASSYQQGILLSPLHF.

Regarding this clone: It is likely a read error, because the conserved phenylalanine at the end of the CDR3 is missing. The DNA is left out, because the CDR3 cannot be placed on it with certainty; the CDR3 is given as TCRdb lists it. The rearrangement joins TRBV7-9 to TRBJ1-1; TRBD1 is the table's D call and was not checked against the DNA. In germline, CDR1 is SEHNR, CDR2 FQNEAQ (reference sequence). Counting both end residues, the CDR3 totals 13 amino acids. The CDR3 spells CASRTTGTGMDRD.

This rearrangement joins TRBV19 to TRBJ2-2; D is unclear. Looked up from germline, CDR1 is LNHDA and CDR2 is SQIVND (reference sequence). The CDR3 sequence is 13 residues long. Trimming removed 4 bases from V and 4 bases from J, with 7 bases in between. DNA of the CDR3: TGTGCCAGTAGTAAATTACCCACCGGGGAGCTGTTTTTT. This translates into CASSKLPTGELFF.

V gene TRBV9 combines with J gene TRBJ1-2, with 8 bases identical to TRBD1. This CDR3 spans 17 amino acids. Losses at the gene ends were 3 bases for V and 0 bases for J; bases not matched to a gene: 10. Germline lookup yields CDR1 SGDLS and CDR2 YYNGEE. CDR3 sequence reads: CASSAGTGENPNYGYTF. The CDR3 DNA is TGTGCCAGCAGCGCCGGGACAGGAGAGAACCCTAACTATGGCTACACCTTC.

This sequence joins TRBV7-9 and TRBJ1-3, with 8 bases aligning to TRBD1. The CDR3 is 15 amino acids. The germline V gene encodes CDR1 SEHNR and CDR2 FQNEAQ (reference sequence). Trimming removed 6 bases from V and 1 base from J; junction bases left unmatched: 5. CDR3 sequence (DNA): TGTGCCAGCAGGGAGGACAGGGATTCTGGAAACACCATATATTTT. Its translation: CASREDRDSGNTIYF. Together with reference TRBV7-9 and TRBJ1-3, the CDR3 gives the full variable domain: DTGVSQNPRHKITKRGQNVTFRCDPISEHNRLYWYRQTLGQGPEFLTYFQNEAQLEKSRLLSDRFSAERPKGSFSTLEIQRTEQGDSAMYLCASREDRDSGNTIYFGEGSWLTVV.

The CDR3, as DNA: TGTGCCAGCAGCCAAGATCTTGGACTAGCGGGAGGGAGAGAGACCCAGTACTTC. The encoded protein is CASSQDLGLAGGRETQYF. The rearrangement uses TRBV4-2 and TRBJ2-5, with TRBD2 identical over 15 bases. This CDR3 is 18 amino acids long. Germline CDR1 reads LGHNA; CDR2 reads YNFKEQ. Unmatched junction bases numbered 6, after V lost 0 bases and J lost 4 bases.

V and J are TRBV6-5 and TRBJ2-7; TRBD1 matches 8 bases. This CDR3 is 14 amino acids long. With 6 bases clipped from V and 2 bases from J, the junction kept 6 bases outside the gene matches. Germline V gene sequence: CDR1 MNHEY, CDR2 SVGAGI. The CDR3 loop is CASRTTGATYEQYF. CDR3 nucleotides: TGTGCCAGCAGGACGACAGGGGCTACCTACGAGCAGTACTTC.

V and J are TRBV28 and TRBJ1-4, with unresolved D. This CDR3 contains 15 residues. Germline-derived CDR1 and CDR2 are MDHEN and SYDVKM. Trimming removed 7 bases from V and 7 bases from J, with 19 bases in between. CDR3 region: CASTHLPARGEKLFF. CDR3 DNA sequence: TGTGCCAGCACTCATCTTCCAGCCCGGGGTGAAAAACTGTTTTTT.